The present T cell receptor beta chain was sequenced within a study of cytomegalovirus exposure and HLA in healthy donors. About the study: In an earlier analysis, approximately 120 million unique TCR beta sequences were found from approximately 190 million T cells. Points from the study as a whole: A few V segments could not be told apart, such as TRBV6-2 and TRBV6-3, and were left out.

Points on this clone: Its antigen is unidentified. The identical CDR3 is also encoded by other nucleotide sequences in the sample.

PCR was performed using 60 Vbeta and 13 Jbeta primers. Method: immunoSEQ multiplex PCR; TCRdb's copy keeps in-frame clones and lacks some. This table has 150,000 to 250,000 clones, 70% to 90% appearing once. Germline CDR1 is SEHNR and CDR2 is FQNEAQ (reference sequence). V lost 4 bases to trimming and J lost 1 base, with 7 bases between them. CDR3 length: 13 residues. The sequence came from a woman aged 50 to 60 in good health and CMV-seronegative. The chain uses TRBV7-9 and TRBJ1-2, with TRBD1 as a possible D gene (5 bases). The sequenced sample consisted of PBMCs. As DNA, the CDR3 is TGTGCCAGCAGCTCAGACAGTAACTATGGCTACACCTTC. This gives the protein CASSSDSNYGYTF. Drawing the rest from reference TRBV7-9 and TRBJ1-2, the complete variable domain is DTGVSQNPRHKITKRGQNVTFRCDPISEHNRLYWYRQTLGQGPEFLTYFQNEAQLEKSRLLSDRFSAERPKGSFSTLEIQRTEQGDSAMYLCASSSDSNYGYTFGSGTRLTVV.